The 22 T cell receptor beta chains in this list originate from one sample, sequenced in a study of blood T cell repertoires in COVID-19. TCRdb's table, derived via immunoSEQ multiplex PCR, lists solely in-frame clones and lacks some. The repertoire consists of 330,000 or so clones, with about 89% occurring once and the leading ten covering approximately 1.9%. The sample taken for sequencing was PBMCs or T cells enriched from blood (not recorded which). These receptors were obtained from a man aged 35 to 55 in a cohort exposed to, infected with or recovered from COVID-19 (not recorded which).

The J gene is TRBJ2-5, the V gene TRBV2, with a possible D match to TRBD2 (6 bases). V gave up 7 bases and J gave up 4 bases, with 10 bases separating them. CDR3 length: 12 amino acids. Germline CDR1 SNHLY, CDR2 FYNNEI. The CDR3 spells CASMGGRETQYF. CDR3 nucleotide sequence: TGTGCCAGCATGGGGGGTAGAGAGACCCAGTACTTC.

This clone was observed a handful of times. CDR3 sequence reads: CASSFPDRAGTGELFF. For the CDR3, the DNA is TGCGCCAGCAGCTTCCCCGACAGGGCCGGCACCGGGGAGCTGTTTTTT. The chain is built from TRBV5-1 and TRBJ2-2; TRBD1 matches 7 bases. The CDR3 contains 16 residues. Losses at the gene ends were 2 bases for V and 4 bases for J; bases not matched to a gene: 8. Germline V CDR1 and CDR2: SGHRS, YFSETQ.

This chain links TRBV5-1 with TRBJ2-2; weak D call: TRBD2 (6 bases). The CDR3 totals 15 residues. Germline CDR1 is SGHRS and CDR2 is YFSETQ. Deletions cut 2 bases from V and 6 bases from J, with 14 bases between. The CDR3 region has the DNA TGCGCCAGCAGCTTCCTAGCGTCTTTGTCCGGGGAGCTGTTTTTT. Protein: CASSFLASLSGELFF.

The chain recombines TRBV5-4 with TRBJ2-5, with TRBD2 matching 10 bases. Germline lookup yields CDR1 SGHNT and CDR2 YYREEE (reference sequence). The CDR3 is 16 residues long. The trim removed 3 bases at V and 1 base at J, leaving 6 bases unmatched. The CDR3: CASSSPGLARQETQYF. CDR3 nucleotide sequence: TGTGCCAGCAGCTCTCCGGGACTAGCGCGCCAAGAGACCCAGTACTTC.

In DNA, the CDR3 is TGTGCCAGCACTCCGGAGGGAGGCCCCCGGCAGCCCCAGCATTTT. It specifies CASTPEGGPRQPQHF. This sequence joins TRBV2 and TRBJ1-5, with D hard to call. Trimming cost V 7 bases and J 7 bases, with 20 bases left between them. This CDR3 comprises 15 residues. Germline assignment: CDR1 SNHLY and CDR2 FYNNEI.

This rearrangement joins TRBV7-8 to TRBJ1-5, with D possibly matching TRBD1 (5 bases). The CDR3 spans 13 residues. The germline V and J ends were trimmed by 7 bases and 5 bases, with 12 bases remaining between them. Germline-derived CDR1 and CDR2 are SGHVS and FQNEAQ. In nucleotides, the CDR3 is TGTGCCAGCACGGGGGAGGGGTATCAGCCCCAGCATTTT. Protein: CASTGEGYQPQHF.

The chain recombines TRBV29-1 with TRBJ2-1; 9 bases fit TRBD1. The CDR3 loop spans 16 amino acids. Trimming took 1 base from V and 3 from J; bases not matched to a gene: 7. CDR1 is SQVTM, CDR2 ANQGSEA, per germline. CDR3 DNA: TGCAGCGTTGAAGTTTTGACAGGGGGACACTACAATGAGCAGTTCTTC. Its protein product is CSVEVLTGGHYNEQFF.

The V call is TRBV5-5, the J call TRBJ2-6; TRBD1 matches 11 bases. CDR3 length equals 17 residues. Unmatched junction bases numbered 5, after V lost 5 bases and J lost 1 base. In germline, CDR1 is SGHKS, CDR2 YYEKEE (reference sequence). The CDR3 sequence: CASSHGQGASGANVLTF. As DNA, the CDR3 is TGTGCCAGCAGTCACGGACAGGGGGCATCTGGGGCCAACGTCCTGACTTTC.

The chain carries TRBV2 and TRBJ1-5; 8 positions agree with TRBD1. V lost 7 bases, J lost 0 bases, and 8 bases stayed unmatched. The CDR3 has 16 residues. Germline V lookup: CDR1 SNHLY, CDR2 FYNNEI. CDR3 DNA: TGTGCCAGCACAGGCCGACAGGGGAGTAGCAATCAGCCCCAGCATTTT. Translating it yields CASTGRQGSSNQPQHF.

J is TRBJ2-7 and V is TRBV29-1; TRBD2 matches at 7 bases. The V gene's germline CDR1 is SQVTM and CDR2 ANQGSEA. Germline trimming cut 7 bases from V and 3 bases from J; bases unmatched to any gene: 9. The CDR3 runs to 13 residues. The CDR3 here is CSATQGGSYEQYF. As DNA, the CDR3 is TGCAGCGCCACGCAGGGCGGGAGCTACGAGCAGTACTTC.

The DNA of the CDR3 is TGTGCCAGCAGCTCGGACAGGAGAGACATTCAGTACTTC. This gives the protein CASSSDRRDIQYF. The V call is TRBV11-2, the J call TRBJ2-4, with 7 bases lining up with TRBD1. This CDR3 spans 13 amino acids. V shed 4 bases and J 8 bases; nucleotides not matched to a gene: 5. Germline assignment: CDR1 SGHAT and CDR2 FQNNGV.

This chain links TRBV19 with TRBJ2-5, with 9 bases matching TRBD1. Losses at the gene ends were 4 bases for V and 3 bases for J; bases not matched to a gene: 3. The CDR3 sequence is 14 residues long. The germline V gene has CDR1 LNHDA and CDR2 SQIVND (reference sequence). The DNA of the CDR3 is TGTGCCAGTAGTACCGGACAGGGGAAAGAGACCCAGTACTTC. It encodes CASSTGQGKETQYF. The full variable domain, completed using reference TRBV19 and TRBJ2-5, is DGGITQSPKYLFRKEGQNVTLSCEQNLNHDAMYWYRQDPGQGLRLIYYSQIVNDFQKGDIAEGYSVSREKKESFPLTVTSAQKNPTAFYLCASSTGQGKETQYFGPGTRLLVL.

The chain recombines TRBV2 with TRBJ2-3, with a tentative D call TRBD2 (6 bases). The CDR3 has 14 amino acids. Trimming removed 8 bases at V and 0 bases at J, with 12 bases between. CDR1 and CDR2 from the germline V gene are SNHLY and FYNNEI. As DNA, the CDR3 is TGTGCCAGCCAGGTGGGGAGGAGCACAGATACGCAGTATTTT. It yields the protein CASQVGRSTDTQYF.

The rearrangement links TRBV7-9 to TRBJ2-5; TRBD1 agrees at 7 bases. The CDR3 extends over 15 amino acids. Germline CDR1 SEHNR, CDR2 FQNEAQ (reference sequence). V lost 3 bases and J lost 1; bases outside the gene matches: 5. Written as DNA, the CDR3 is TGTGCCAGCAGCTTGTGGTGGGACAGCCAAGAGACCCAGTACTTC. Residues: CASSLWWDSQETQYF.

CDR3 sequence (DNA): TGTGCCAGCAGAGTGTGGGGGGCAGATACGCAGTATTTT. Amino acids: CASRVWGADTQYF. This chain links TRBV2 with TRBJ2-3, with TRBD2 as a possible D gene (6 bases). This CDR3 has 13 amino acids. CDR1 is SNHLY and CDR2 is FYNNEI in the germline V gene. V was pared by 6 bases and J by 4 bases, with 11 bases between.

The gene calls are TRBV6-5 and TRBJ1-4; D gene unclear. The germline V gene has CDR1 MNHEY and CDR2 SVGAGI. The CDR3 consists of 13 residues. V was clipped by 10 bases and J by 0 bases, with 9 bases between them. CDR3 loop: CAISRATNEKLFF. The CDR3 coding sequence is TGTGCCATCTCGAGAGCAACTAATGAAAAACTGTTTTTT.

Here the CDR3 reads CATSDPGLAGGWNEQFF. The CDR3 coding sequence is TGTGCCACCAGTGATCCGGGACTAGCGGGAGGTTGGAATGAGCAGTTCTTC. This chain connects TRBV24-1 to TRBJ2-1; 15 bases map to TRBD2. V shed 3 bases and J 7 bases; nucleotides not matched to a gene: 6. This CDR3 is 17 amino acids long. Germline CDR1 reads KGHDR; CDR2 reads SFDVKD.

The chain couples TRBV29-1 to TRBJ2-7, with TRBD1 identical over 9 bases. Germline V gene lookup returns CDR1 SQVTM and CDR2 ANQGSEA. This CDR3 contains 13 residues. The V and J ends lost 6 bases and 0 bases, in that order; junction bases with no gene match: 3. The CDR3 DNA reads as TGCAGCGTCCGGACAGGGGCCTCCTACGAGCAGTACTTC. This gives the protein CSVRTGASYEQYF.

The J gene is TRBJ1-3, the V gene TRBV28, with D perhaps matching TRBD1 (5 bases). The CDR3 loop spans 18 amino acids. The germline V and J ends were trimmed by 8 bases and 3 bases, with 26 bases remaining between them. Germline V gene data show CDR1 as MDHEN and CDR2 as SYDVKM. CDR3 DNA sequence: TGTGCCAGCTTGTCATCTTTGGGGACTTCGGGCGGTGGAAACACCATATATTTT. This codes for CASLSSLGTSGGGNTIYF.

The J gene is TRBJ2-2, the V gene TRBV6-2 or TRBV6-3, with 10 bases matching TRBD1. The J segment lost 3 bases and the V segment lost 4 bases, leaving 2 bases of the junction unmatched. This CDR3 contains 15 residues. Germline CDR1 MNHEY, CDR2 SVGEGT. The CDR3 coding sequence is TGTGCCAGCAGTTTGACAGGGGGCGACACCGGGGAGCTGTTTTTT. It encodes CASSLTGGDTGELFF.

The chain uses TRBV7-9 and TRBJ2-1; 15 nucleotides align to TRBD2. CDR1 is SEHNR and CDR2 is FQNEAQ in the germline V gene (reference sequence). V trimming: 5 bases; J trimming: 9 bases; junction bases outside the gene matches: 8. This CDR3 is 16 amino acids long. This CDR3 is CASSLGLAGGVAEQFF. The DNA of the CDR3 is TGTGCCAGCAGCCTCGGACTAGCGGGAGGGGTGGCTGAGCAGTTCTTC.

The gene calls are TRBV5-6 and TRBJ2-7, with D perhaps matching TRBD1 (6 bases). V was shortened by 3 bases and J by 0 bases, with 10 bases between the two germline ends. The CDR3 sequence is 14 residues long. Germline V CDR1 and CDR2: SGHDT, YYEEEE. CDR3: CASSSGDLSYEQYF. The CDR3 nucleotides are TGTGCCAGCAGCTCAGGGGACCTCTCCTACGAGCAGTACTTC.